The 9 T cell receptor beta chains below come from one sample, sequenced in a study of blood T cell repertoires in COVID-19. Method: immunoSEQ multiplex PCR; TCRdb's copy keeps in-frame clones and lacks some. The sample holds around 60,000 clones, 88% seen once. The material sequenced was peripheral blood. Receptor source: a man between 45 and 60 years old with active COVID-19.

The chain employs TRBV18 and TRBJ2-7, with D unresolved. Trimming took off 1 base at V and 2 bases at J, with 6 bases between the two ends. Germline lookup yields CDR1 KGHSH and CDR2 LQKENI. The CDR3 sequence is 13 residues long. The CDR3 DNA follows: TGTGCCAGCTCACCACAGAGAGCCTACGAGCAGTACTTC. It specifies CASSPQRAYEQYF.

The CDR3 loop reads CASSLRSNSYEQYF. For the CDR3, the DNA is TGCGCCAGCAGCTTAAGGAGTAACTCCTACGAGCAGTACTTC. The V call is TRBV5-1, the J call TRBJ2-7; D is unclear. The CDR3 runs 14 residues. V lost 2 bases and J lost 0, with 9 bases in between. Germline V gene lookup returns CDR1 SGHRS and CDR2 YFSETQ.

The CDR3 nucleotides read TGTGCCAGCAGGGCCTCTAGGACAGGGCCCTACGAGCAGTACTTC. Translating gives CASRASRTGPYEQYF. The chain recombines TRBV6-5 with TRBJ2-7, with 8 bases identical to TRBD1. J lost 2 bases, V lost 6 bases, and 9 bases had no gene match. Germline assignment: CDR1 MNHEY and CDR2 SVGAGI. The CDR3 is 15 residues long.

The genes are TRBV3-1 (or the pseudogene TRBV3-2) and TRBJ2-7; 8 nucleotides line up with TRBD1. V lost 1 base to trimming and J lost 6 bases; unmatched junction nucleotides: 5. The CDR3 has 14 residues. Germline V lookup: CDR1 LGHDT, CDR2 YNNKEL (reference sequence). CDR3 in DNA: TGTGCCAGCAGCCAAGCAGGGGGCCGGGGCGAGCAGTACTTC. The encoded protein is CASSQAGGRGEQYF.

The chain combines TRBV25-1 with TRBJ2-3; the match to TRBD2 covers 9 bases. CDR1 is MGHDK, CDR2 SYGVNS, per germline. The V and J ends lost 4 bases and 4 bases, in that order; junction bases with no gene match: 6. CDR3 length equals 15 residues. The CDR3: CASSVAGGRADTQYF. In DNA form, the CDR3 reads TGTGCCAGCAGTGTTGCGGGGGGGCGGGCAGATACGCAGTATTTT.

The chain carries TRBV15 and TRBJ1-2; D may be TRBD1 (6 bases). The V gene lost 0 bases and the J gene lost 8 bases, with 13 bases spanning the gap. The CDR3 is made up of 14 amino acids. The V gene's germline CDR1 is LNHNV and CDR2 YYDKDF (reference sequence). The CDR3 region has the DNA TGTGCCACCAGCAGAGAGGCAGGGGTGCCCGGCTACACCTTC. It is translated as CATSREAGVPGYTF.

CDR3 region: CASSLGFRGADYEQYF. The CDR3 region has the DNA TGTGCCAGCAGCTTGGGTTTCAGGGGAGCAGACTACGAGCAGTACTTC. J is TRBJ2-7 and V is TRBV5-6; D is possibly TRBD1 (6 bases). Trimming pared 0 bases from V and 3 bases from J, leaving 16 bases between. The germline CDR1 and CDR2 sequences are SGHDT and YYEEEE. CDR3 length equals 16 residues.

The V call is TRBV11-1, the J call TRBJ1-1, with TRBD1 matching over 7 bases. V gave up 0 bases and J gave up 6 bases; unmatched junction bases: 16. CDR1 is SGHAT and CDR2 is FQDESV in the germline V gene (reference sequence). The CDR3 contains 18 residues. This chain's CDR3 is CASSLAPRQGNLFAEAFF. As DNA, the CDR3 is TGTGCCAGCAGCTTAGCCCCCAGACAGGGCAATTTGTTCGCTGAAGCTTTCTTT.

This clone was recorded once. The J gene is TRBJ2-7, the V gene TRBV23-1; the match to TRBD1 covers 7 bases. TRBV23-1 is classed as an ORF, of uncertain function. This CDR3 is 16 amino acids long. V lost 6 bases to trimming and J lost 5 bases; unmatched junction nucleotides: 16. The CDR3 loop reads CASRVTSTGRRHEQYF. CDR3 coding DNA: TGCGCCAGCAGAGTGACTTCGACAGGGCGAAGGCACGAGCAGTACTTC.